This TCR delta chain was retrieved from a study of gamma-delta T cells after stem cell transplantation. TCRdb fed the RT-PCR reads into CATT to redo clone calling. The sample has 1,500 to 2,000 delta-chain clones, roughly 15% seen once; the top ten hold 65% to 80%. Germline V gives CDR1 TSWWSYY, CDR2 QGS. The CDR3 has 21 amino acids. Trimming took 0 bases from V and 0 from J; bases not matched to a gene: 10. Note on this clone: This may arise from a read error, as a much more abundant clone is one base away.

The clonotype comes from a human donor. It is not recorded whose cells these are; they may come from a transplant donor. Sequences were obtained from gamma-delta T cells. This rearrangement joins TRDV1 to TRDJ3, with 8 positions matching TRDD2. CDR3 nucleotides: TGTGCTCTTGGGGAACTCCCCAACTTCCTACCCAGCTCCTGGGACACCCGACAGATGTTTTTC. It translates to CALGELPNFLPSSWDTRQMFF.